The entry below gives a single TCR beta chain sequence along with its context. The sample comes from a study of blood T cell repertoires in COVID-19. Across the study: Specimens from acute and convalescent COVID-19 originated in the United States, Italy and Spain. Sample material is recorded as cDNA or gDNA derived from T cells, B-cell-depleted T cells, or PBMCs.

CDR1 SGHNT and CDR2 YYREEE come from the germline V gene (reference sequence). The V gene lost 0 bases and the J gene lost 8 bases, with 14 bases spanning the gap. This CDR3 spans 14 amino acids. Sequencing used immunoSEQ multiplex PCR; TCRdb keeps in-frame clones, though not all of them. The sample consists of around 280,000 clones, about 90% of them appearing once. The source material was peripheral blood. The sequence was collected from a woman in her 30s who had recovered from COVID-19. The chain has TRBV5-4 and TRBJ1-2; D possibly corresponds to TRBD1 (5 bases). CDR3 sequence (DNA): TGTGCCAGCAGCTTGGACTTCAGGGCCGTAGGCTACACCTTC. The encoded protein is CASSLDFRAVGYTF.